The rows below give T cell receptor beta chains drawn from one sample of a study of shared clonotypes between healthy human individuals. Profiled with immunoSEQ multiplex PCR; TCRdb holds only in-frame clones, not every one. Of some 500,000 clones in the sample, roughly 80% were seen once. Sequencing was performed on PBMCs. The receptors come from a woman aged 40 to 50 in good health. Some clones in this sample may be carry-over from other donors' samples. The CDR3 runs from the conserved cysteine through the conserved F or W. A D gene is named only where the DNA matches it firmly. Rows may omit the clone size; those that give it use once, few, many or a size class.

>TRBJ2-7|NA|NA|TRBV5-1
TGCGCCAGCAGCCCCAGAGGCGACCACTACGAGCAGTACTTC
CASSPRGDHYEQYF
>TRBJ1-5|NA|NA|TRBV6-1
TGTGCCTGCAGCGGTGGGGGGAATGAGCCCCAGCATTTT
CACSGGGNEPQHF
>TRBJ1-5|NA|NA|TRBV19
TGTGCCAGTAGTATCGGCAGGGCTGGTCAGCCCCAGCATTTT
CASSIGRAGQPQHF
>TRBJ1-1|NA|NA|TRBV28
TGTGCCAGCAGTTTACTCCAGGAAGCTTTCTTT
CASSLLQEAFF
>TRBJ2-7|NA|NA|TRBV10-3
TGTGCCATCAGGGGGACGGACTCCTACGAGCAGTACTTC
CAIRGTDSYEQYF
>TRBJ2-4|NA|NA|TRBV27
TGTGCCAGCAGTTTATTTGGGGGGCTTGCCAAAAACATTCAGTACTTC
CASSLFGGLAKNIQYF
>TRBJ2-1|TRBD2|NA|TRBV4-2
TGTGCCAGCAGCCTTGACCCTAGCGGGGGCTACAATGAGCAGTTCTTC
CASSLDPSGGYNEQFF
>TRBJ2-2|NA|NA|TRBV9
TGTGCCAGCTGGGGCGGTGGGGAGCTGTTTTTT
CASWGGGELFF
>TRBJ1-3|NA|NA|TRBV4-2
TGTGCCAGCAGCCAAGACGGTGGGTCCCGAAACACCATATATTTT
CASSQDGGSRNTIYF
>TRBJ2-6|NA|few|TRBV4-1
TGCGCCAGCAGCCAAGACGAGGGGGCTGGGGCCAACGTCCTGACTTTC
CASSQDEGAGANVLTF
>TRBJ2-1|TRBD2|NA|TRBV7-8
TGTGCCAGCAGCTACTCGGGACTAGCGGTCAATGAGCAGTTCTTC
CASSYSGLAVNEQFF
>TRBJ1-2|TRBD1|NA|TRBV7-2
TGTGCCAGCAGCTTGTGGACAGGGATCGACTATGGCTACACCTTC
CASSLWTGIDYGYTF
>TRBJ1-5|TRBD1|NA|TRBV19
TGTGCCAGTAGTATGAGAACAGGGGGCCAGCCCCAGCATTTT
CASSMRTGGQPQHF
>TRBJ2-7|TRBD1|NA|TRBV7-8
TGTGCCAGCAGCTTAAATACAGGGGAAGCACTCGAGCAGTACTTC
CASSLNTGEALEQYF
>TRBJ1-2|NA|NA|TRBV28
TGTGCCAGCAGTTCTCCGGGGATCTACACCTTC
CASSSPGIYTF
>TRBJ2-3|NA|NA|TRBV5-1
TGCGCCAGCAGCTTGGGGGATCGGGATGGTACGCAGTATTTT
CASSLGDRDGTQYF
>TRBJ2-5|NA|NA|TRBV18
TGTGCCAGCTCAAGGGCCGAACAAGAGACCCAGTACTTC
CASSRAEQETQYF
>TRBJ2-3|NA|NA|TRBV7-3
TGTGCCAGCAGCTTAAACGGGATGGGGGATACGCAGTATTTT
CASSLNGMGDTQYF
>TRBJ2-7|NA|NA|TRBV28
TGTGCCAGCAGCTCCGGGACGGAGCTTACCTACGAGCAGTACTTC
CASSSGTELTYEQYF
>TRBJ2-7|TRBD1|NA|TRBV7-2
TGTGCCAGCAGCTCCAGGGGGTACTACGAGCAGTACTTC
CASSSRGYYEQYF
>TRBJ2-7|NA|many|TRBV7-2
TGTGCCAGCAGCTTTTCCATGCAGGGAGCGTACGAGCAGTACTTC
CASSFSMQGAYEQYF
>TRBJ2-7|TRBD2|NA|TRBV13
TGTGCCAGCAGCGCGCTAGCGGGAGAAACCTACGAGCAGTACTTC
CASSALAGETYEQYF
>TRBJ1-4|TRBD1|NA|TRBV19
TGTGCCAGTAGCCGGGACAGGGAAGATGAAAAACTGTTTTTT
CASSRDREDEKLFF
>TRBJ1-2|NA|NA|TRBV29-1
TGCAGCGGTGGGGACCACGATGGCTACACCTTC
CSGGDHDGYTF
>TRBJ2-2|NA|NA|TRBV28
TGTGCCAGCAGTGGGCCGGGACAACAAAACACCGGGGAGCTGTTTTTT
CASSGPGQQNTGELFF
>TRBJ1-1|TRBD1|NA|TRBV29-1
TGCAGCGTTGAGACAGGGGCAAACACTGAAGCTTTCTTT
CSVETGANTEAFF
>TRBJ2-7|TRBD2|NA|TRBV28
TGTGCCATCCGGTCCACTACTAGCGGGAGGGGCATCTTCTACGAGCAGTACTTC
CAIRSTTSGRGIFYEQYF
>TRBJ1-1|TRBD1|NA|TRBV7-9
TGTGCCAGCAGCCAGGACAGGGTGAACACTGAAGCTTTCTTT
CASSQDRVNTEAFF
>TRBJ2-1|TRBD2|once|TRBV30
TGTGCCTGGAGTCCCAGCGGGAGGCCCTACAATGAGCAGTTCTTC
CAWSPSGRPYNEQFF
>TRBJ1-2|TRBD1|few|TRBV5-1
TGCGCCAGCAGCGTTAGGGGACAGGGGAACTATGGCTACACCTTC
CASSVRGQGNYGYTF
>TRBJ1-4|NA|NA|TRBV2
TGTGCCAGCAGATTGACAGAGCAGTTACTTACTAATGAAAAACTGTTTTTT
CASRLTEQLLTNEKLFF
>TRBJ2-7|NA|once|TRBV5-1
TGCGCCAGCAGCTTGGTCCCTAGCACCTACGAGCAGTACTTC
CASSLVPSTYEQYF
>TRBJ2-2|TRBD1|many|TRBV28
TGTGCCAGCAGTTTATCCTCCTCCCGGACAGGGCCAACGAACACCGGGGAGCTGTTTTTT
CASSLSSSRTGPTNTGELFF
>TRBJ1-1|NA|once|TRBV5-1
TGCGCCAGCAGCTTGGCCGGGGAATCGGAAGCTTTCTTT
CASSLAGESEAFF
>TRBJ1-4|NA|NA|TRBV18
TGTGCCAGCTCCAGATCAACTAATGAAAAACTGTTTTTT
CASSRSTNEKLFF
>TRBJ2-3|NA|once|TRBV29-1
TGCAGCGTTGGAGGGGAAGTCGGCACAGATACGCAGTATTTT
CSVGGEVGTDTQYF
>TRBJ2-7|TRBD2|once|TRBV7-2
TGTGCCAGCAGCTCCGGCGTGCCTAGCGGGAGTCAGTACTTC
CASSSGVPSGSQYF
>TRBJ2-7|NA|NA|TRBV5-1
TGCGCCAGCAGCCGGGGACGGGAGCCTCTACTGTCCGAGCAGTACTTC
CASSRGREPLLSEQYF
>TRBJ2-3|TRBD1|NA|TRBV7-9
TGTGCCAGCAGCTTGACAGGGGCGCGAGATACGCAGTATTTT
CASSLTGARDTQYF
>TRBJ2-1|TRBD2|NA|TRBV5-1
TGCGCCAGCAGCTCCAAACCTATACTAGCGGGAGGGCTTTTTAAGGACAATGAGCAGTTCTTC
CASSSKPILAGGLFKDNEQFF
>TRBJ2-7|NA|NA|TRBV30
TGTGCCTGGAGTCCCCAGGGCCTCATGGGGGAGCAGTACTTC
CAWSPQGLMGEQYF
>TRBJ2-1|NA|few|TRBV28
TGTGCCAGCTACCCGGGGGCGGGAGTAGGGAATGAGCAGTTCTTC
CASYPGAGVGNEQFF
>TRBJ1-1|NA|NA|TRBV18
TGTGCCAGCTCACTCCAAAAGAACACTGAAGCTTTCTTT
CASSLQKNTEAFF
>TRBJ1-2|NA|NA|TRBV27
TGTGCCAGCAGTTCCCCCGGGACAAGCTATGGCTACACCTTC
CASSSPGTSYGYTF
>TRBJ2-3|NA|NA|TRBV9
TGTGCCAGCAGCGTGGGGGGGCTGAACACAGATACGCAGTATTTT
CASSVGGLNTDTQYF
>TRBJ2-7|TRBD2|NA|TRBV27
TGTGCCAGCAGGGTAGCGGGAGCGACCTACGAGCAGTACTTC
CASRVAGATYEQYF
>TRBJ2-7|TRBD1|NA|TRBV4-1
TGCGCCAGCAGCCAGTCACACCCCGGGACAGGATACTACGAGCAGTACTTC
CASSQSHPGTGYYEQYF
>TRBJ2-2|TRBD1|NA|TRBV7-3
TGTGCCAGCAGCCCCGGACAGGGAAACACCGGGGAGCTGTTTTTT
CASSPGQGNTGELFF
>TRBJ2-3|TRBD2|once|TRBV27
TGTGCCAGCAGCCGTCCGGGACTAGCGACAGATACGCAGTATTTT
CASSRPGLATDTQYF
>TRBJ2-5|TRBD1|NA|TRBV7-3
TGTGCCAGCAGCCCTGGGACAGGGCAACAAGAGACCCAGTACTTC
CASSPGTGQQETQYF
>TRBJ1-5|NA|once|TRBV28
TGTGCCAGCAGTTTACGGGGGAAAGATCAGCCCCAGCATTTT
CASSLRGKDQPQHF